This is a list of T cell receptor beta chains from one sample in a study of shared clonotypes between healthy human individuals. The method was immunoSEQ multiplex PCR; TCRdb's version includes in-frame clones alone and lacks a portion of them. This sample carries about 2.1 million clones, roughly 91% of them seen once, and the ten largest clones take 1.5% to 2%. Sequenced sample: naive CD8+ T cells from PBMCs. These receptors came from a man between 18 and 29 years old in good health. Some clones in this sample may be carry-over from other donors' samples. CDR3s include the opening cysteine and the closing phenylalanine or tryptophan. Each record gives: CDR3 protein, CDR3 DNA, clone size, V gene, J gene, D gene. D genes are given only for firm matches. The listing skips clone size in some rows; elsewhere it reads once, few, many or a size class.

CDR3: CATSRTGGRETQYF
DNA: TGTGCCACCAGCAGGACAGGGGGCAGGGAGACCCAGTACTTC
size: -
V: TRBV15
J: TRBJ2-5
D: TRBD1

CDR3: CASSGDRGGSGNQPQHF
DNA: TGTGCCAGCAGTGGGGACAGGGGAGGGTCTGGCAATCAGCCCCAGCATTTT
size: few
V: TRBV6-1
J: TRBJ1-5
D: TRBD1

CDR3: CASSYSKAYEQYF
DNA: TGTGCCAGCAGCTATTCGAAAGCCTACGAGCAGTACTTC
size: -
V: TRBV6-6
J: TRBJ2-7
D: -

CDR3: CASSQDTGAYNEQFF
DNA: TGCGCCAGCAGCCAAGATACCGGGGCATACAATGAGCAGTTCTTC
size: -
V: TRBV4-3
J: TRBJ2-1
D: -

CDR3: CSVVGGRSSSYNEQFF
DNA: TGCAGCGTTGTTGGGGGGCGGTCCAGCTCCTACAATGAGCAGTTCTTC
size: -
V: TRBV29-1
J: TRBJ2-1
D: -

CDR3: CASSEREGLTDTQYF
DNA: TGTGCCAGCAGTGAACGGGAGGGCCTCACAGATACGCAGTATTTT
size: -
V: TRBV2
J: TRBJ2-3
D: TRBD2

CDR3: CASSLYRGLRNEQFF
DNA: TGCGCCAGCAGCTTGTACAGGGGGCTTCGCAATGAGCAGTTCTTC
size: -
V: TRBV5-1
J: TRBJ2-1
D: TRBD1

CDR3: CASSPLGMSDEQYF
DNA: TGTGCCAGCAGCCCCCTAGGGATGAGCGACGAGCAGTACTTC
size: -
V: TRBV5-6
J: TRBJ2-7
D: -

CDR3: CASSRARDPSYEQYF
DNA: TGTGCCAGCAGCCGGGCCCGGGACCCATCCTACGAGCAGTACTTC
size: -
V: TRBV9
J: TRBJ2-7
D: -

CDR3: CASSYSPAASYEQYF
DNA: TGTGCCAGCAGTTACTCGCCCGCCGCTTCCTACGAGCAGTACTTC
size: -
V: TRBV6-5
J: TRBJ2-7
D: -

CDR3: CASSPNPDRGVNEKLFF
DNA: TGTGCCAGCTCACCCAATCCAGACAGGGGGGTAAATGAAAAACTGTTTTTT
size: -
V: TRBV18
J: TRBJ1-4
D: TRBD1

CDR3: CASRPKAGGPGETQYF
DNA: TGTGCCAGCAGACCTAAAGCGGGAGGGCCAGGGGAGACCCAGTACTTC
size: -
V: TRBV7-9
J: TRBJ2-5
D: TRBD2

CDR3: CASSYNSYTGELFF
DNA: TGTGCCAGCAGTTACAACAGTTACACCGGGGAGCTGTTTTTT
size: -
V: TRBV6-6
J: TRBJ2-2
D: -

CDR3: CASSLGAANQPQHF
DNA: TGTGCCAGCAGTTTGGGCGCAGCAAATCAGCCCCAGCATTTT
size: -
V: TRBV28
J: TRBJ1-5
D: -

CDR3: CASSQVLFLSKSSGNTIYF
DNA: TGCGCCAGCAGCCAAGTTCTATTCCTTTCAAAAAGCTCTGGAAACACCATATATTTT
size: -
V: TRBV4-1
J: TRBJ1-3
D: -

CDR3: CASSQDPRGRYEQYF
DNA: TGCGCCAGCAGCCAAGATCCCCGGGGGAGGTACGAGCAGTACTTC
size: -
V: TRBV4-1
J: TRBJ2-7
D: -

CDR3: CASSLYSGSAYEQYF
DNA: TGTGCCAGCAGTTTATATAGCGGGAGCGCCTACGAGCAGTACTTC
size: once
V: TRBV27
J: TRBJ2-7
D: TRBD2

CDR3: CASSGRTGALYGYTF
DNA: TGTGCCAGCAGTGGAAGGACAGGGGCTCTCTATGGCTACACCTTC
size: -
V: TRBV27
J: TRBJ1-2
D: TRBD1

CDR3: CAISESVGRARTGELFF
DNA: TGTGCCATCAGTGAGTCGGTCGGGAGGGCCAGGACCGGGGAGCTGTTTTTT
size: -
V: TRBV10-3
J: TRBJ2-2
D: TRBD2

CDR3: CAWRGGTTLDTQYF
DNA: TGTGCCTGGAGAGGGGGGACTACTTTAGATACGCAGTATTTT
size: -
V: TRBV30
J: TRBJ2-3
D: -

CDR3: CASSESTSTYNEQFF
DNA: TGTGCCAGCAGTGAATCTACTAGCACCTACAATGAGCAGTTCTTC
size: -
V: TRBV25-1
J: TRBJ2-1
D: -

CDR3: CASSPKKGGEQYF
DNA: TGTGCCAGCAGCCCGAAGAAAGGTGGGGAGCAGTACTTC
size: -
V: TRBV7-9
J: TRBJ2-7
D: -

CDR3: CASSLWDTPVGNEKLFF
DNA: TGTGCCAGCAGCTTATGGGACACCCCGGTGGGAAATGAAAAACTGTTTTTT
size: -
V: TRBV11-2
J: TRBJ1-4
D: -

CDR3: CASSPGPRDSEAFF
DNA: TGCGCCAGCAGCCCGGGACCCCGTGATAGTGAAGCTTTCTTT
size: -
V: TRBV4-1
J: TRBJ1-1
D: -

CDR3: CASSEARWVGEAFF
DNA: TGTGCCAGCAGCGAAGCCAGATGGGTTGGTGAAGCTTTCTTT
size: -
V: TRBV11-1
J: TRBJ1-1
D: -

CDR3: CASSSRPVRDRGGEQYF
DNA: TGTGCCAGCAGTTCCCGGCCCGTCCGGGACAGGGGTGGTGAGCAGTACTTC
size: -
V: TRBV27
J: TRBJ2-7
D: TRBD1

CDR3: CASSLVNQETQYF
DNA: TGCGCCAGCAGTCTAGTTAACCAAGAGACCCAGTACTTC
size: few
V: TRBV4-1
J: TRBJ2-5
D: -

CDR3: CATSRTIAVTSGEQYF
DNA: TGTGCCACCAGCAGAACTATCGCCGTGACGTCCGGCGAGCAGTACTTC
size: -
V: TRBV15
J: TRBJ2-7
D: -

CDR3: CASSQEAGNNYEQYF
DNA: TGTGCCAGCAGCCAAGAGGCAGGTAACAACTACGAGCAGTACTTC
size: -
V: TRBV14
J: TRBJ2-7
D: -

CDR3: CASSLFLGTPKETQYF
DNA: TGTGCCAGCAGCCTATTTCTCGGAACTCCAAAAGAGACCCAGTACTTC
size: -
V: TRBV4-2
J: TRBJ2-5
D: -

CDR3: CASSYLTTSSGYTF
DNA: TGTGCCAGCAGTTACCTTACGACCTCCTCCGGCTACACCTTC
size: few
V: TRBV6-5
J: TRBJ1-2
D: -

CDR3: CASSLSGGRSYEQYF
DNA: TGTGCCAGCAGTTTATCTGGCGGGAGATCGTACGAGCAGTACTTC
size: -
V: TRBV27
J: TRBJ2-7
D: TRBD2

CDR3: CAISPDRGHGYTF
DNA: TGTGCCATCAGTCCCGACAGGGGGCACGGCTACACCTTC
size: -
V: TRBV10-3
J: TRBJ1-2
D: TRBD1

CDR3: CASSLGGGSNQPQHF
DNA: TGTGCCAGCAGCTTAGGTGGCGGTAGCAATCAGCCCCAGCATTTT
size: -
V: TRBV7-2
J: TRBJ1-5
D: -

CDR3: CASSLSGSGPPPYNEQFF
DNA: TGCGCCAGCAGCTTGTCGGGTAGCGGGCCTCCTCCGTACAATGAGCAGTTCTTC
size: -
V: TRBV5-1
J: TRBJ2-1
D: TRBD2

CDR3: CAIRSGRAYGEQYF
DNA: TGTGCCATCAGGAGCGGGAGGGCATACGGCGAGCAGTACTTC
size: -
V: TRBV10-3
J: TRBJ2-7
D: TRBD2

CDR3: CASSAGQGFGTEAFF
DNA: TGTGCCAGCAGTGCCGGACAGGGGTTCGGCACTGAAGCTTTCTTT
size: once
V: TRBV25-1
J: TRBJ1-1
D: TRBD1

CDR3: CASSLGLPGWVQDTQYF
DNA: TGCGCCAGCAGCTTGGGTCTGCCAGGGTGGGTTCAAGATACGCAGTATTTT
size: -
V: TRBV5-1
J: TRBJ2-3
D: -

CDR3: CASSYAVGTEAFF
DNA: TGTGCCAGCAGTTACGCGGTCGGCACTGAAGCTTTCTTT
size: -
V: TRBV6-5
J: TRBJ1-1
D: -

CDR3: CASSLSAGAFEQYF
DNA: TGTGCCAGCAGTTTATCGGCGGGAGCATTCGAGCAGTACTTC
size: -
V: TRBV27
J: TRBJ2-7
D: TRBD2

CDR3: CASSLDRGDQPQHF
DNA: TGTGCCAGCAGCTTAGATCGGGGGGATCAGCCCCAGCATTTT
size: few
V: TRBV7-9
J: TRBJ1-5
D: -

CDR3: CASSRDRGLHEQYF
DNA: TGTGCCAGCTCACGGGACAGGGGGCTGCACGAGCAGTACTTC
size: -
V: TRBV18
J: TRBJ2-7
D: TRBD1

CDR3: CASNRGVAGETGELFF
DNA: TGCGCCAGCAACCGAGGGGTAGCGGGAGAAACCGGGGAGCTGTTTTTT
size: -
V: TRBV10-1
J: TRBJ2-2
D: TRBD2

CDR3: CSVEGREGSWETQYF
DNA: TGCAGCGTTGAGGGGCGGGAGGGCTCCTGGGAGACCCAGTACTTC
size: -
V: TRBV29-1
J: TRBJ2-5
D: TRBD2

CDR3: CASTDPPETQYF
DNA: TGTGCCAGCACGGACCCCCCAGAGACCCAGTACTTC
size: -
V: TRBV7-9
J: TRBJ2-5
D: -

CDR3: CASTESYEQYF
DNA: TGTGCCAGCACCGAATCCTACGAGCAGTACTTC
size: -
V: TRBV7-8
J: TRBJ2-7
D: -

CDR3: CASSFPGGEQYF
DNA: TGTGCCAGCAGTTTTCCGGGGGGGGAGCAGTACTTC
size: -
V: TRBV28
J: TRBJ2-7
D: TRBD2

CDR3: CSVEETSVSYEQYF
DNA: TGCAGCGTTGAGGAGACTAGCGTTTCCTACGAGCAGTACTTC
size: -
V: TRBV29-1
J: TRBJ2-7
D: TRBD2

CDR3: CASSLDTPYEQYF
DNA: TGCGCCAGCAGCCTGGACACCCCCTACGAGCAGTACTTC
size: -
V: TRBV5-1
J: TRBJ2-7
D: -

CDR3: CASSRTGELFF
DNA: TGCGCCAGCAGCCGCACCGGGGAGCTGTTTTTT
size: -
V: TRBV4-1
J: TRBJ2-2
D: -

CDR3: CASSVTNTGELFF
DNA: TGTGCCAGCAGCGTGACGAACACCGGGGAGCTGTTTTTT
size: -
V: TRBV11-3
J: TRBJ2-2
D: -

CDR3: CASSRGTGAYSYGYTF
DNA: TGTGCCAGCAGCCGCGGGACAGGGGCCTATAGCTATGGCTACACCTTC
size: -
V: TRBV14
J: TRBJ1-2
D: TRBD1

CDR3: CASSFTGATNEKLFF
DNA: TGTGCCAGCAGCTTTACGGGGGCAACTAATGAAAAACTGTTTTTT
size: -
V: TRBV11-2
J: TRBJ1-4
D: -

CDR3: CASSPLAGRTDTQYF
DNA: TGTGCCAGCAGTCCGCTAGCGGGACGCACAGATACGCAGTATTTT
size: -
V: TRBV27
J: TRBJ2-3
D: TRBD2